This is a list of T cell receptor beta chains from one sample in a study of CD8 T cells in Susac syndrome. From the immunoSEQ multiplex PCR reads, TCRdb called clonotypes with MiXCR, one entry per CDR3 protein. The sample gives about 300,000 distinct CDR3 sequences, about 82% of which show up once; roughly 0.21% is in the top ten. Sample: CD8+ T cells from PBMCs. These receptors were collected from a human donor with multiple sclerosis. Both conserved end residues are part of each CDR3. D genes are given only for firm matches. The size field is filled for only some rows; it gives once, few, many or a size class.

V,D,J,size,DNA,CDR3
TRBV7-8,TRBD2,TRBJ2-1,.,TGTGCCAGCAGCCCCAGAGCGGGAGATAATGAGCAGTTCTTC,CASSPRAGDNEQFF
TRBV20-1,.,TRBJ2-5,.,TGCAGTGCTAGAGACTATCCTAGGACCACCTCAGAGACCCAGTACTTC,CSARDYPRTTSETQYF
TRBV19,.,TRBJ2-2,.,TGTGCCAGTAGTATAGATCACAAGGACACCGGGGAGCTGTTTTTT,CASSIDHKDTGELFF
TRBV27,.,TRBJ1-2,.,TGTGCCAGCAGTTCAAGGCCGACGGGATATGGCTACACCTTC,CASSSRPTGYGYTF
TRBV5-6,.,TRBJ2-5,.,TGTGCCAGCAGCTTGGTACAGCAAGAGACCCAGTACTTC,CASSLVQQETQYF
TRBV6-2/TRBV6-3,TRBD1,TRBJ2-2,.,TGTGCCAGGACGGACAGGGGAGTGGGCGGGGAGCTGTTTTTT,CARTDRGVGGELFF
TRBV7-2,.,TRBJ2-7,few,TGTGCCAGCAGCCCGGCTAGCGTTACCTACGAGCAGTACTTC,CASSPASVTYEQYF
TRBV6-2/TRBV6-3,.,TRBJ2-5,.,TGTGCCAGCAGTTACGCTCTCATGGAGACCCAGTACTTC,CASSYALMETQYF
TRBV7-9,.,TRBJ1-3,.,TGTGCCAGCAGCCCCCCTATAACGACTATCTCTGGAAACACCATATATTTT,CASSPPITTISGNTIYF
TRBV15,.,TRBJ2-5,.,TGTGCCACCAGCAAGACCCTAGCGTCCCAAGAGACCCAGTACTTC,CATSKTLASQETQYF
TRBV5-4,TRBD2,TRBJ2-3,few,TGTGCCAGCAGTTTCCATGGGGGGGGTCCAGATACGCAGTATTTT,CASSFHGGGPDTQYF
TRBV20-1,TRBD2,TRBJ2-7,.,TGCAGTGCTAGCATGGGACTAGCGGGTTCCTACGAGCAGTACTTC,CSASMGLAGSYEQYF
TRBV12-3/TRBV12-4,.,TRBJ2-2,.,TGTGCCAGCAGATCCCGCGGGCTGAACACCGGGGAGCTGTTTTTT,CASRSRGLNTGELFF
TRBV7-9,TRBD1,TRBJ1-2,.,TGTGCCAGCAGCGCACTAGACAGGGGGCCACATTATGGCTACACCTTC,CASSALDRGPHYGYTF
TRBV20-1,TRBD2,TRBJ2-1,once,TGCAGTGCTAGCCTAGCGGTCTCCTACAATGAGCAGTTCTTC,CSASLAVSYNEQFF
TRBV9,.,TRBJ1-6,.,TGTGCCAGCAGCGTAGGAGGGGCGGATTCACCCCTCCACTTT,CASSVGGADSPLHF
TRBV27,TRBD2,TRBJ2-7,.,TGTGCCAGCAGTTATACGGGACTAGCCTACGAGCAGTACTTC,CASSYTGLAYEQYF